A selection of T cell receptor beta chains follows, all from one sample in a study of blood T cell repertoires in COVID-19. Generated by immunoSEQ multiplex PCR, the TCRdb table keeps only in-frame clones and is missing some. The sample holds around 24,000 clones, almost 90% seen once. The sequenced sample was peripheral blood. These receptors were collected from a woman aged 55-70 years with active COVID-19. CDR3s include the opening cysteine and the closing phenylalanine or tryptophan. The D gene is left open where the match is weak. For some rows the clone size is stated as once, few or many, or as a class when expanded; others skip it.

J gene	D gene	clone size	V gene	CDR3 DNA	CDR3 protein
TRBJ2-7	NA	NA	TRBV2	TGTGCCAGCACCGTGGGGCCGAAATACGAGCAGTACTTC	CASTVGPKYEQYF
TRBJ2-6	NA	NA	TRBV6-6	TGTGCCACCCTCTCTGGGGCCAACGTCCTGACTTTC	CATLSGANVLTF
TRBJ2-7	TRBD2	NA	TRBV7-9	TGTGCCAGCAGCTTAGGTCCAGCGGGAGTCTCCTACGAGCAGTACTTC	CASSLGPAGVSYEQYF
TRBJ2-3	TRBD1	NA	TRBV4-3	TGCGCCAGCAGCCCGACAGGGGCGCTGGCAGATACGCAGTATTTT	CASSPTGALADTQYF
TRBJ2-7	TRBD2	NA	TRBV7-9	TGTGCCAGCAGCTTATCGGGAGGGCCGGGGGAGCAGTACTTC	CASSLSGGPGEQYF
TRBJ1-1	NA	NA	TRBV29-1	TGCAGCGTTGTTGTCTCCCGAGTGAACACTGAAGCTTTCTTT	CSVVVSRVNTEAFF
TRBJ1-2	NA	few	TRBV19	TGTGCCAGTACCCTAGGGGGTGATTGGGACTATGGCTACACCTTC	CASTLGGDWDYGYTF
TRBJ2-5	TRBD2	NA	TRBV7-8	TGTGCCAGCAGCTGGGGACTAGCGGGAGGAATGGAGACCCAGTACTTC	CASSWGLAGGMETQYF
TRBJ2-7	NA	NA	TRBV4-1	TGCGCCAGCGGGGGGAAGGGGACTTCCCTCTCCTACGAGCAGTACTTC	CASGGKGTSLSYEQYF
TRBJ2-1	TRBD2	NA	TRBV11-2	TGTGCCAGCAGCCCGCGACTAGCGGGGCTGTACAATGAGCAGTTCTTC	CASSPRLAGLYNEQFF